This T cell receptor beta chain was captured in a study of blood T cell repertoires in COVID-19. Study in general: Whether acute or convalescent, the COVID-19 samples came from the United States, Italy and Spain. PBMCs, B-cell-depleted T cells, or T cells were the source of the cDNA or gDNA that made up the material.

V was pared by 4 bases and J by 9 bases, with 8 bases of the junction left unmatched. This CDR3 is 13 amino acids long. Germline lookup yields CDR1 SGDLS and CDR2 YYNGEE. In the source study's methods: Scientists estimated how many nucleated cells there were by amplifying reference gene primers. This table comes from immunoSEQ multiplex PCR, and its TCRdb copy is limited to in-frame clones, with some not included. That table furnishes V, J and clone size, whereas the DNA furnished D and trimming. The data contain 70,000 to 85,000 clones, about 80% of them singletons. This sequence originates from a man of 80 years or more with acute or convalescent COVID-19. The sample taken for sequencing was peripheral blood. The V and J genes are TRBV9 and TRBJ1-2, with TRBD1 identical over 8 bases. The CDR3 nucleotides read TGTGCCAGCAGCCTTACAGGGGGAGAAAGCTACACCTTC. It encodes CASSLTGGESYTF.